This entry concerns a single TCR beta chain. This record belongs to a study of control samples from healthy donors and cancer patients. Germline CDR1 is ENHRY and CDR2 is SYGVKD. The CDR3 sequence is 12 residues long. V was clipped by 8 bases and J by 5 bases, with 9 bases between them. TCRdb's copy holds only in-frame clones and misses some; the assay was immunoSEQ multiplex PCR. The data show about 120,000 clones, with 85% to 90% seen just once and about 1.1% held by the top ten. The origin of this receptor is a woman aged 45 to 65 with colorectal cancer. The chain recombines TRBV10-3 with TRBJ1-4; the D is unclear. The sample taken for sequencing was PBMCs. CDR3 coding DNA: TGTGCCATCTCCCAGGAGAATGAAAAACTGTTTTTT. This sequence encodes CAISQENEKLFF.